The source of this T cell receptor (beta chain) is a study of T cells in localized non-small cell lung cancer (dated by TCRdb to 2020 to 2021). Regarding the research as a whole: Comparing tumors with uninvolved tumor-adjacent lungs, the study looked at the T cell repertoires of a few hundred patients with early-stage NSCLC. The cohort was made up of around 240 treatment-naive NSCLC patients whose localized lung tumors had been resected. NSCLC patients had a mean age of approximately 66 years, and 120 to 150 were male and 107 female.

As a fraction of the sample, this clone is large (0.1 to 1%). Its antigen is unknown. No quality values exist for individual bases; no much larger clone is one base distant. Between the V and J ends, shortened by 5 bases and 0 bases respectively, the junction contains 8 bases. CDR1 and CDR2 are read off the germline V gene as MNHGY and SAAAGT. From the cysteine through the phenylalanine, the CDR3 covers 15 amino acids. Just CDR3 DNA is preserved here, 45 bases in frame from base 1. At diagnosis, peripheral blood, uninvolved tumor-adjacent lung and tumor were collected and stored as a combination of fresh-frozen and FFPE material. What the authors observed across the whole study: Because multi-region sequencing of the tumors was not done, intratumor heterogeneity could not be ruled out. Longer overall survival was associated with higher T cell density in blood, whereas shorter survival was associated with higher clonality in adjacent lung. A median of 57 of the top 100 tumor clones turned up in the paired uninvolved adjacent lung, and some 27 of those clones also ranked among the top 100 of that same adjacent lung. Uninvolved tumor-adjacent lung showed the highest T cell clonality, higher than tumor, which suggests more focused antigenic responses in the adjacent lung. Because the study design was exploratory, TCR variables were selected using unadjusted p-values without false-discovery rate correction.

The immunoSEQ Assay was used to sequence TCR beta CDR3 regions from DNA. For the original study's pipeline: To compute T cell density, TCR beta template counts were normalized to usable DNA, which was estimated by amplifying housekeeping genes. Richness was estimated using the preseqR package, with extrapolation to 400,000 templates for PBMC samples and to 120,000 templates for tissue samples. Clonality was defined as one minus Pielou's evenness. To identify tissue-enriched TCRs, differential abundance testing was run on productive amino-acid clonotypes with a minimum total count of 5 and an alpha of 0.1. The Jaccard Index and the Morisita Overlap Index were used to measure how much the repertoires overlapped between compartments. TCR beta CDR3s were clustered by GLIPH together with public tetramer-defined viral CDR3s, and at least three viral sequences plus V-gene enrichment were required for viral motifs. Imported from immuneACCESS, the table was reduced by TCRdb to in-frame sequences with V and J called. These copies leave out some clones; in studies compared against another copy, an unresolved V gene accounts for under half, and the cause of the remainder is not known. That table furnishes V, J and clone size, whereas the DNA furnished D and trimming. This sample lists roughly 1,600 clones; roughly two fifths were detected once. Of the sample, approximately 8.9% is held by the ten largest clones.

The receptor chain draws on TRBV6-8 and TRBJ2-6, and the D gene may be TRBD1, 5 bases matching. This sequence originates from a woman between 35 and 70 years old with stage I lung adenocarcinoma. Sample: lung tumor tissue, taken before any cancer treatment. The CDR3 amino acid sequence is: CASSAGFSGANVLTF. The base sequence is TGTGCCAGCAGTGCAGGGTTCTCTGGGGCCAACGTCCTGACTTTC.